The entry below gives a single T cell receptor (beta chain) sequence along with its context. The entry originates in a study of CD4 and CD8 cells across lung adenocarcinoma regions. CDR1 and CDR2 (germline): SGHAT, FQNNGV. This CDR3 comprises 17 residues. V shed 2 bases and J 0 bases; nucleotides not matched to a gene: 3. Samples came from patients with localized non-small cell lung adenocarcinoma. TCRdb itself ran the PCR reads through MiXCR, one entry per CDR3 protein. The data contain about 25,000 distinct CDR3 sequences, 53% of them singletons. V gene TRBV11-2 combines with J gene TRBJ1-6; 8 bases align to TRBD1. This TCR derives from a male donor with lung adenocarcinoma. The CD4 and CD8 labels of this study may be unreliable. Sequencing used CD8+ T cells from the center of a lung tumor. Here the CDR3 DNA reads TGTGCCAGCAGCTTAATAGGACAGGGCTCCTATAATTCACCCCTCCACTTT. This codes for CASSLIGQGSYNSPLHF.